This T cell receptor beta chain comes out of a study of T cell clusters in autoimmune cytopenias. Study background: Healthy donor controls had a mean age of about 57 years and median age of about 60 years. TRB sequencing had a median about 55,000 reads and approximately 2,500 distinct clonotypes per sample. Regarding the study as a whole: The cluster-lack signature was not seen for secondary cytopenia versus chronic lymphocytic leukemia.

Some 38,000 genome equivalents of blood DNA were amplified for TRB. The CDR3 length is 14 residues. From germline, CDR1 is SGHDT and CDR2 YYEEEE. TRB was amplified by touch-down multiplex PCR, primer pools A and B combined. TCRdb re-called the multiplex PCR reads; one entry per CDR3 protein, DNA not given. This repertoire comprises roughly 6,200 distinct CDR3 sequences; its ten largest clones make up approximately 5.7%. Of note for this clonotype: Its antigen is unknown.

These data were likewise used in another study, on T cell repertoires in aging, cancer and after chemotherapy. That source adds: Median generation probability rose over the chemotherapy interval in each cancer cohort, suggesting rebound thymic output.

The chain carries TRBV5-6 and TRBJ1-2; there is no DNA to check the TCRdb D call of TRBD1. The TCR originated in a human donor in good health. The source material was peripheral blood. CDR3 protein: CASSLTTWTESYTF.